A single sample is the source of the 17 T cell receptor beta chains below, sequenced in a study of blood T cell repertoires in COVID-19. This table comes from immunoSEQ multiplex PCR, and its TCRdb copy is limited to in-frame clones, with some not included. The data contain 350,000 to 450,000 clones, around 87% of them singletons. The sequenced material came from peripheral blood. These receptors all come from a woman aged 55-70 years with COVID-19, enrolled during active disease.

The chain links TRBV2 to TRBJ1-1, with 10 nucleotides matching TRBD1. The germline gives CDR1 SNHLY, CDR2 FYNNEI. V was pared by 5 bases and J by 5 bases, with 8 bases of the junction left unmatched. The CDR3 is 15 residues long. The CDR3 spells CASSLTGGVATEAFF. CDR3 DNA sequence: TGTGCCAGCAGTCTGACAGGGGGCGTAGCTACTGAAGCTTTCTTT. Full variable domain (remainder filled in from reference TRBV2 and TRBJ1-1): EPEVTQTPSHQVTQMGQEVILRCVPISNHLYFYWYRQILGQKVEFLVSFYNNEISEKSEIFDDQFSVERPDGSNFTLKIRSTKLEDSAMYFCASSLTGGVATEAFFGQGTRLTVV.

The J gene is TRBJ1-4, the V gene TRBV29-1, with 8 bases that match TRBD1. CDR1 is SQVTM, CDR2 ANQGSEA, per germline. The CDR3 has 13 residues. J lost 2 bases, V lost 5 bases, and 1 base had no gene match. The CDR3 loop reads CSVNRGTNEKLFF. The CDR3 DNA sequence: TGCAGCGTTAACAGGGGGACTAATGAAAAACTGTTTTTT.

The rearrangement joins TRBV13 to TRBJ1-1; 8 nucleotides align to TRBD1. The CDR3 runs to 14 residues. J gave up 9 bases and V 3 bases, and 9 bases lay outside the gene matches. CDR1 is PRHDT and CDR2 is FYEKMQ in the germline V gene (reference sequence). CDR3 DNA sequence: TGTGCCAGCAGCTTGGATGACAGGGGAAGGAAAGCTTTCTTT. Translated: CASSLDDRGRKAFF.

J is TRBJ2-7 and V is TRBV28, with D perhaps matching TRBD2 (5 bases). Trimming stripped 6 bases from V and 0 bases from J, with 9 bases between. CDR1 MDHEN and CDR2 SYDVKM come from the germline V gene. This CDR3 is 13 amino acids long. The CDR3 protein is CASRPGVSYEQYF. The CDR3 bases are TGTGCCAGCAGACCCGGGGTCTCCTACGAGCAGTACTTC.

V gene TRBV27 combines with J gene TRBJ2-3, with D unresolved. V lost 4 bases to trimming and J lost 8 bases, with 19 bases between them. The CDR3 has 15 amino acids. Germline V CDR1 and CDR2: MNHEY, SMNVEV (reference sequence). Written as DNA, the CDR3 is TGTGCCAGCAGTTCGTCGACATACTCCACATCTACGCAGTATTTT. Translating gives CASSSSTYSTSTQYF.

The V call is TRBV6-2 or TRBV6-3, the J call TRBJ2-1; no reliable D call. V lost 5 bases to trimming and J lost 7 bases, with 12 bases between them. In germline, CDR1 is MNHEY, CDR2 SVGEGT. The CDR3 has 13 amino acids. In DNA form, the CDR3 reads TGTGCCAGCAGTCTCCAGATCCGTAATGAGCAGTTCTTC. It codes for CASSLQIRNEQFF.

This chain connects TRBV25-1 to TRBJ2-2, with D possibly TRBD1 on 6 matching bases. V was trimmed by 2 bases and J by 0 bases, leaving 7 bases between them. CDR3 length: 15 residues. From germline, CDR1 is MGHDK and CDR2 SYGVNS. CDR3 region: CASSEQGPNTGELFF. CDR3 sequence (DNA): TGTGCCAGCAGTGAACAGGGGCCGAACACCGGGGAGCTGTTTTTT.

This clone was seen a few times. V and J are TRBV7-2 and TRBJ1-2; D is ambiguous. This CDR3 is 11 amino acids long. The germline V gene encodes CDR1 SGHTA and CDR2 FQGNSA. Trimming cost V 6 bases and J 6 bases, with 8 bases left between them. The CDR3 nucleotides read TGTGCCAGCAGGTCGCAGGATGGCTACACCTTC. The encoded protein is CASRSQDGYTF.

The chain combines TRBV2 with TRBJ1-5; D is undetermined. V dropped 5 bases and J dropped 0 bases, with 11 bases sitting between them. This CDR3 is built from 15 residues. The germline V gene has CDR1 SNHLY and CDR2 FYNNEI. CDR3 nucleotide sequence: TGTGCCAGCAGTAGTGGTTACAATAGCAATCAGCCCCAGCATTTT. Protein product: CASSSGYNSNQPQHF.

This clone was seen a single time. DNA of the CDR3: TGTGCCAGCAGTGACCGCGGGGTGGCTGAAGCTTTCTTT. This gives the protein CASSDRGVAEAFF. This chain connects TRBV6-6 to TRBJ1-1; D not certain. CDR1 and CDR2 from the germline V gene are MNHNY and SVGAGI (reference sequence). This CDR3 spans 13 amino acids. Trimming removed 5 bases from V and 6 bases from J, with 13 bases in between.

The rearrangement joins TRBV29-1 to TRBJ1-1; no reliable D call. This CDR3 has 12 residues. Germline V gene lookup returns CDR1 SQVTM and CDR2 ANQGSEA. The V end was cut by 3 bases, the J end by 0 bases, with 5 bases between. The CDR3 region is CSVDTVNTEAFF. CDR3 bases: TGCAGCGTTGATACGGTGAACACTGAAGCTTTCTTT.

The V call is TRBV2, the J call TRBJ2-3; the match to TRBD1 covers 9 bases. Per the germline V gene, CDR1 is SNHLY and CDR2 is FYNNEI. J lost 5 bases, V lost 7 bases, and 10 bases had no gene match. This CDR3 has 15 amino acids. CDR3 nucleotides: TGTGCCAGCAAGCTACAGGGACAGGGAGGAGATACGCAGTATTTT. Amino acids: CASKLQGQGGDTQYF.

This clone was recorded once. The rearrangement links TRBV15 to TRBJ1-2; no firm D call. CDR1 LNHNV and CDR2 YYDKDF come from the germline V gene (reference sequence). The length of the CDR3 is 19 residues. V lost 0 bases to trimming and J lost 1 base, with 21 bases between them. Written as DNA, the CDR3 is TGTGCCACCAGCAGAGATCGAAGGCTACGGCGGGGAGATAACTATGGCTACACCTTC. It is translated as CATSRDRRLRRGDNYGYTF.

The rearrangement uses TRBV4-2 and TRBJ2-3; 7 bases match TRBD1. This CDR3 contains 15 residues. In germline, CDR1 is LGHNA, CDR2 YNFKEQ. The ends lost 4 bases at V and 2 bases at J; junction bases unmatched: 6. The CDR3 region is CASSPGTALTDTQYF. The CDR3 nucleotides read TGTGCCAGCAGCCCCGGGACAGCTCTCACAGATACGCAGTATTTT.

The DNA of the CDR3 is TGTGCCAGCAGGGGCAGAGCTGAAGCTTTCTTT. Translated, it gives CASRGRAEAFF. The V call is TRBV6-5, the J call TRBJ1-1; no clear D. The CDR3 runs to 11 residues. V was shortened by 6 bases and J by 6 bases, with 8 bases between the two germline ends. From germline, CDR1 is MNHEY and CDR2 SVGAGI.

In its sample, this clone was seen a few times. The chain combines TRBV7-9 with TRBJ1-2; TRBD1 is a possible D gene (6 bases). V dropped 2 bases and J dropped 5 bases, with 9 bases sitting between them. The CDR3 consists of 13 residues. Germline CDR1 and CDR2: SEHNR and FQNEAQ (reference sequence). CDR3 in DNA: TGTGCCAGCAGCTTACAACAGGGTTATGGCTACACCTTC. Amino acid sequence: CASSLQQGYGYTF.

The genes are TRBV5-4 and TRBJ2-2; D might be TRBD1 (6 bases). V was clipped by 4 bases and J by 4 bases, with 17 bases between them. Germline CDR1 SGHNT, CDR2 YYREEE (reference sequence). There are 16 residues in the CDR3. CDR3 loop: CASSRALGAGTGELFF. CDR3 in DNA: TGTGCCAGCAGCCGTGCGCTGGGGGCGGGCACCGGGGAGCTGTTTTTT.